A selection of T cell receptor beta chains follows, all from one sample in a study of T cell responses to AZD1222 COVID-19 vaccine. The method was immunoSEQ multiplex PCR; TCRdb's version includes in-frame clones alone and lacks a portion of them. The table includes about 200,000 clones, 85% to 95% detected once. The source material was peripheral blood, sampled on day 0 of AZD1222 vaccination. Source of these receptors: an adult in good health. CDR3s include the opening cysteine and the closing phenylalanine or tryptophan. D genes are given only for firm matches. Clone sizes are given selectively: once, few, many, or a class where the clone is expanded.

abundance | len | j_gene | d_gene | v_gene | CDR3nt | CDR3aa
NA | 12 | TRBJ1-1 | NA | TRBV5-1 | TGCGCCAGCAGATCTCTAAACACTGAAGCTTTCTTT | CASRSLNTEAFF
NA | 17 | TRBJ1-4 | NA | TRBV19 | TGTGCCAGTAGCACCGGAGCGGCAGGGGCTACTAATGAAAAACTGTTTTTT | CASSTGAAGATNEKLFF
NA | 13 | TRBJ1-2 | NA | TRBV28 | TGTGCCAGCAGTTTTGGACAGTTCTATGGCTACACCTTC | CASSFGQFYGYTF
NA | 15 | TRBJ2-2 | NA | TRBV3-1/TRBV3-2 | TGTGCCAGCAGCCAATCTTCGTTGGGCTGGGGGGAGCTGTTTTTT | CASSQSSLGWGELFF
NA | 16 | TRBJ1-1 | NA | TRBV5-1 | TGCGCCAGCAGCTTCACCGACCAGACAGTGAACACTGAAGCTTTCTTT | CASSFTDQTVNTEAFF
NA | 12 | TRBJ1-2 | TRBD1 | TRBV6-1 | TGTGCCAGCAGTGACACAGGGGCTGGCTACACCTTC | CASSDTGAGYTF
NA | 16 | TRBJ1-1 | NA | TRBV5-4 | TGTGCCAGCAGCTCACGGCAGCGAGGGGCCGGCACTGAAGCTTTCTTT | CASSSRQRGAGTEAFF
NA | 11 | TRBJ1-1 | NA | TRBV12-3/TRBV12-4 | TGTGCCAGCAGTTTATCAGTCGAAGCTTTCTTT | CASSLSVEAFF
NA | 15 | TRBJ2-2 | NA | TRBV4-2 | TGTGCCAGCAGCCACGGGACTGCACTGGCCGGGGAGCTGTTTTTT | CASSHGTALAGELFF
NA | 15 | TRBJ2-7 | TRBD1 | TRBV6-2/TRBV6-3 | TGTGCCAGCAGTTACGAGACAGGGGTCGTCTACGAGCAGTACTTC | CASSYETGVVYEQYF
NA | 10 | TRBJ1-1 | NA | TRBV29-1 | TGCAGCGCTAGGAACACTGAAGCTTTCTTT | CSARNTEAFF
NA | 16 | TRBJ1-2 | NA | TRBV9 | TGTGCCAGCAGCGCCCGTAGTGGGAGTATACGCTATGGCTACACCTTC | CASSARSGSIRYGYTF
NA | 15 | TRBJ1-1 | NA | TRBV10-3 | TGTGCCATCAGTGAGGATGTGACAGTGAACACTGAAGCTTTCTTT | CAISEDVTVNTEAFF
NA | 15 | TRBJ1-4 | NA | TRBV7-8 | TGTGCCAGCAGCTTAGTAGGGACTTTTGATGAAAAACTGTTTTTT | CASSLVGTFDEKLFF
NA | 15 | TRBJ2-7 | TRBD1 | TRBV27 | TGTGCCAGCAGTCCCAAGCTGGACAGGGTCTACGAGCAGTACTTC | CASSPKLDRVYEQYF
NA | 17 | TRBJ1-6 | NA | TRBV19 | TGTGCCAGTAGTATAGATTCTATCAGCTCCTATAATTCACCCCTCCACTTT | CASSIDSISSYNSPLHF
NA | 15 | TRBJ2-1 | TRBD1 | TRBV11-3 | TGTGCCAGCAGCCCCCGGGACAGCCCGGGTAATGAGCAGTTCTTC | CASSPRDSPGNEQFF
NA | 13 | TRBJ1-1 | NA | TRBV6-5 | TGTGCCAGCAGTTCCGGCATGAACACTGAAGCTTTCTTT | CASSSGMNTEAFF
NA | 20 | TRBJ2-3 | TRBD2 | TRBV18 | TGTGCCAGCTCACCCTGGACTAGCGGGGGAACCCTGGGAGGCACAGATACGCAGTATTTT | CASSPWTSGGTLGGTDTQYF
NA | 13 | TRBJ2-1 | NA | TRBV7-9 | TGTGCCCCACAGGGGGGGCTCAACAATGAGCAGTTCTTC | CAPQGGLNNEQFF
NA | 15 | TRBJ2-5 | NA | TRBV6-5 | TGTGCCAGCAGTTACCAGCCTTTGCCTGAAGAGACCCAGTACTTC | CASSYQPLPEETQYF
NA | 15 | TRBJ1-1 | NA | TRBV5-4 | TGTGCCAGCAGCTTGGCCGGGGTAGCGAACACTGAAGCTTTCTTT | CASSLAGVANTEAFF
NA | 15 | TRBJ1-4 | TRBD1 | TRBV5-5 | TGTGCCAGCAGCGACCAGGACAGGGGTTGGGAAAAACTGTTTTTT | CASSDQDRGWEKLFF
NA | 12 | TRBJ1-2 | NA | TRBV29-1 | TGCAGCGCAAGCCGGGGATCCTATGGCTACACCTTC | CSASRGSYGYTF
NA | 13 | TRBJ2-5 | NA | TRBV29-1 | TGCAGCGTCGGGGGAAAGGTGGGAGAGACCCAGTACTTC | CSVGGKVGETQYF
NA | 13 | TRBJ1-2 | NA | TRBV5-1 | TGCGCCAGCAGCTCCGCCGACCTGGGTGGCTACACCTTC | CASSSADLGGYTF
NA | 14 | TRBJ1-5 | NA | TRBV15 | TGTGCCACCAGCTCGGGGGCGAGCAATCAGCCCCAGCATTTT | CATSSGASNQPQHF
NA | 13 | TRBJ2-7 | NA | TRBV29-1 | TGCAGCGTTGAAGATGACAGAGCTGTGGAGCAGTACTTC | CSVEDDRAVEQYF
NA | 15 | TRBJ1-4 | TRBD1 | TRBV2 | TGTGCCAGCAGCAGGTCCGGGACAGGGGGGGAAAAACTGTTTTTT | CASSRSGTGGEKLFF
few | 12 | TRBJ2-7 | NA | TRBV5-5 | TGTGCCAGCAGTGCCCGCGGCTACGAGCAGTACTTC | CASSARGYEQYF
NA | 14 | TRBJ1-2 | NA | TRBV3-1/TRBV3-2 | TGTGCCAGCAGCAACAGCTCTGTCGACTATGGCTACACCTTC | CASSNSSVDYGYTF
NA | 13 | TRBJ1-1 | NA | TRBV10-1 | TGCGCCAGCAGACAGGGCATGAACACTGAAGCTTTCTTT | CASRQGMNTEAFF
NA | 17 | TRBJ1-4 | TRBD1 | TRBV12-5 | TGTGCTAGTGGTTTGGGCCTATCGACAGGGACTAATGAAAAACTGTTTTTT | CASGLGLSTGTNEKLFF
NA | 11 | TRBJ2-5 | NA | TRBV12-3/TRBV12-4 | TGTGCCAGCAGTTTCGGTGAGACCCAGTACTTC | CASSFGETQYF